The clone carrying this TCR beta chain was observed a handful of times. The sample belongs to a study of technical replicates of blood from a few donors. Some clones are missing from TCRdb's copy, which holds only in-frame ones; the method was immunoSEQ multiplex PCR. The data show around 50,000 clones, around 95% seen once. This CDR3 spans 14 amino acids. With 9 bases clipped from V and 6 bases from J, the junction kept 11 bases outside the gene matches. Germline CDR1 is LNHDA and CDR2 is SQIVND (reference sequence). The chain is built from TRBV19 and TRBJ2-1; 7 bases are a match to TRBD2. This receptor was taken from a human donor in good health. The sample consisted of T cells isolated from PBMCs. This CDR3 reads CASSLGGLLNEQFF. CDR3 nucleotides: TGTGCCAGCTCCTTGGGAGGGCTACTCAATGAGCAGTTCTTC.